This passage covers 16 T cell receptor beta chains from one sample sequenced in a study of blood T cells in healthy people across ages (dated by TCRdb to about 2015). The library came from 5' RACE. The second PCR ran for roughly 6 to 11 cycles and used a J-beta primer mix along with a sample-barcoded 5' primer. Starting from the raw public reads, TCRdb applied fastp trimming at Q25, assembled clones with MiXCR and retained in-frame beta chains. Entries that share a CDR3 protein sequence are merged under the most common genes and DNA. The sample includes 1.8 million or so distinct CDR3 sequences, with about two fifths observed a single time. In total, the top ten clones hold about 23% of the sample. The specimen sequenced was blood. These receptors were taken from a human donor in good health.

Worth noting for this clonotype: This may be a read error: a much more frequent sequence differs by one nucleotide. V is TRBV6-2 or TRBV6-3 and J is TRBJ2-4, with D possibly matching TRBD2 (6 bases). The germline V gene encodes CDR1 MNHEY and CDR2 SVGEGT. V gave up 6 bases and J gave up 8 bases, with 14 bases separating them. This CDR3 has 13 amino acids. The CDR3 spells CASRRGRWDIQYF. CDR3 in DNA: TGTGCCAGCAGGCGGGGCAGGTGGGACATTCAGTACTTC.

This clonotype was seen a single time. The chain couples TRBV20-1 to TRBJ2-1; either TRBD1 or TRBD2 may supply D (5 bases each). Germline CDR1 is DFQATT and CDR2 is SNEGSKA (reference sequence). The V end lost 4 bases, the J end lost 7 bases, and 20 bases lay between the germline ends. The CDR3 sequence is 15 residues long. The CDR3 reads CSAITARGLRNEQFF. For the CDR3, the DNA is TGCAGTGCTATTACCGCGAGGGGTTTAAGAAATGAGCAGTTCTTC.

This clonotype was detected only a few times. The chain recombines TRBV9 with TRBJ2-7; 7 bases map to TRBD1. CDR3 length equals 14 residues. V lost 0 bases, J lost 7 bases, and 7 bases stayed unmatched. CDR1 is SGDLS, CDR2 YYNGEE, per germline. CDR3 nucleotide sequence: TGTGCCAGCAGCGTAGACGGGACAGATCATGAGCAGTACTTC. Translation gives CASSVDGTDHEQYF.

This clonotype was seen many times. The CDR3: CATTRESYYGYTF. CDR3 in DNA: TGTGCCACCACCAGGGAGTCGTATTATGGCTACACCTTC. This chain links TRBV6-6 with TRBJ1-2, with TRBD1 as a possible D gene (5 bases). Germline loops: CDR1 MNHNY, CDR2 SVGAGI (reference sequence). Between the trimmed V and J ends, which lost 10 bases and 5 bases, there was a span of 17 bases. CDR3 length: 13 residues.

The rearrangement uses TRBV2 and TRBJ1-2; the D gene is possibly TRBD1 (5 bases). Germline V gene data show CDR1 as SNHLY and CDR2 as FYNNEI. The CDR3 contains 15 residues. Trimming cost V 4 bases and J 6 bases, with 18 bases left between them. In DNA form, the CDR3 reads TGTGCCAGCAGTGGACTAGGGACGGCAATCGATGGCTACACCTTC. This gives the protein CASSGLGTAIDGYTF.

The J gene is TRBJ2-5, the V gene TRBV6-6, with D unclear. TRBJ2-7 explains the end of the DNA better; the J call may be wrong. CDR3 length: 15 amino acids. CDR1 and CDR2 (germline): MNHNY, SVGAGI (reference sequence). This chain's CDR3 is CASRITPSGAYEQYF. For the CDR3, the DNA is TGTGCCAGCCGCATTACCCCGTCCGGAGCCTACGAGCAGTACTTC.

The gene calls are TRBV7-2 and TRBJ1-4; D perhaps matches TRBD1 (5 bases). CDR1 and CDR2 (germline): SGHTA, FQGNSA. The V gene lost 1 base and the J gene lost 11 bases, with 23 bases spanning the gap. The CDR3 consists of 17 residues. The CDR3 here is CASSLVGPPTLGRKLFF. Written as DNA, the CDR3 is TGTGCCAGCAGCTTAGTGGGACCTCCTACCCTCGGACGGAAACTGTTTTTT. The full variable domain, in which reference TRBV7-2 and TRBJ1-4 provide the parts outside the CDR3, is GAGVSQSPSNKVTEKGKDVELRCDPISGHTALYWYRQSLGQGLEFLIYFQGNSAPDKSGLPSDRFSAERTGGSVSTLTIQRTQQEDSAVYLCASSLVGPPTLGRKLFFGSGTQLSVL.

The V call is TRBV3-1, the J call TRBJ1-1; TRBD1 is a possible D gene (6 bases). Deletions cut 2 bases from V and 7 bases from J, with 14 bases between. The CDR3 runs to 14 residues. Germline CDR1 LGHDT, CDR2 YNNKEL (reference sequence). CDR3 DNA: TGTGCCAGCAGCCAAAACGACGGGGGGCTTGAAGCTTTCTTT. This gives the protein CASSQNDGGLEAFF. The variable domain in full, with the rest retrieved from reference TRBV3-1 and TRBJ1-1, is DTAVSQTPKYLVTQMGNDKSIKCEQNLGHDTMYWYKQDSKKFLKIMFSYNNKELIINETVPNRFSPKSPDKAHLNLHINSLELGDSAVYFCASSQNDGGLEAFFGQGTRLTVV.

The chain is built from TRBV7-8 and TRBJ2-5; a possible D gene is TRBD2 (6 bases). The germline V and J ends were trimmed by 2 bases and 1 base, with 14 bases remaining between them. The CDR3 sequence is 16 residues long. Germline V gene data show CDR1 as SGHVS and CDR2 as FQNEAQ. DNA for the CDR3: TGTGCCAGCAGCTTAAGACTAGGAGGAGGCCAAGAGACCCAGTACTTC. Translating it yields CASSLRLGGGQETQYF.

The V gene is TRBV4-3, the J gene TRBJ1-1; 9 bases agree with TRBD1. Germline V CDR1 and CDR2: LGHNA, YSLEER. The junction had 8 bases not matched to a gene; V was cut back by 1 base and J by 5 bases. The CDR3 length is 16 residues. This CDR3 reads CASSQGLGTGRTEAFF. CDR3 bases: TGCGCCAGCAGCCAAGGCTTAGGGACAGGGAGGACTGAAGCTTTCTTT.

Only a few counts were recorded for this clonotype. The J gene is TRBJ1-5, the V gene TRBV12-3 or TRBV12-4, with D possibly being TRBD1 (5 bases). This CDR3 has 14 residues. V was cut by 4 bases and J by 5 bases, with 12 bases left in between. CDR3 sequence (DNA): TGTGCCAGCAGTTGGGGTGGGGGACATCAGCCCCAGCATTTT. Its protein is CASSWGGGHQPQHF.

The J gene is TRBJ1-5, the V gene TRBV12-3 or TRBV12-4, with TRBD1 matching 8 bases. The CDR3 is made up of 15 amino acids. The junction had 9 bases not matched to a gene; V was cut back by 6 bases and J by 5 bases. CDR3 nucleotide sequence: TGTGCCAGCAGGAAACGCGGGGACAGGTATCAGCCCCAGCATTTT. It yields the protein CASRKRGDRYQPQHF.

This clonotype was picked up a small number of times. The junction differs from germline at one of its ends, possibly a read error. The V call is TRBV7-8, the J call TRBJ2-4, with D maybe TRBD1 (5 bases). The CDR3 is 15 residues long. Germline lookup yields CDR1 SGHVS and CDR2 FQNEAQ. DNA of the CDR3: TGTGCCAGCAGCCATTACAGGCAGGCCAAAAACACTCAGTACTTC. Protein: CASSHYRQAKNTQYF.

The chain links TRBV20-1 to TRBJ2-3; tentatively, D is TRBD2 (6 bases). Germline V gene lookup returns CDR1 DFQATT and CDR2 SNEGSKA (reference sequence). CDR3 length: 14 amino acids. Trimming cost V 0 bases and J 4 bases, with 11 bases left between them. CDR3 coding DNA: TGCAGTGCTAGAGATTCCGGGGGACCAGATACGCAGTATTTT. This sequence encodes CSARDSGGPDTQYF.

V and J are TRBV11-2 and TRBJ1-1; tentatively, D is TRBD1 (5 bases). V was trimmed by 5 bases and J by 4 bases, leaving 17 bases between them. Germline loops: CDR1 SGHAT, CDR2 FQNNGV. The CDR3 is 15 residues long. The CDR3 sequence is CASSPQVAGGTEAFF. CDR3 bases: TGTGCCAGCAGCCCCCAGGTCGCGGGGGGCACTGAAGCTTTCTTT.

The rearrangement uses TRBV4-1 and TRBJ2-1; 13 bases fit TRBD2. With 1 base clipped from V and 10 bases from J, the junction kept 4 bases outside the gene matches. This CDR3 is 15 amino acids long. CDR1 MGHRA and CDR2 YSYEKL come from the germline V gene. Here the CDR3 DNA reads TGCGCCAGCAGCCAAGGACTAGCGGGGGGCGGGGAGCAGTTCTTC. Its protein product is CASSQGLAGGGEQFF.